This is a list of T cell receptor beta chains from one sample in a study of CD8+ T cells in alopecia areata. The data were produced by immunoSEQ multiplex PCR, yet TCRdb's version contains in-frame clones alone and is incomplete. The sample holds under 70,000 clones, around 97% seen once. The sample was CD8+ T cells sorted from blood, taken at week 0. These receptors were taken from a human donor with alopecia areata. Both conserved end residues are part of each CDR3. The D gene is left open where the match is weak. Some rows mark clone size as missing; the rest say once, few, many or name a class of expanded clone.

v_call,d_call,clone_size,j_call,cdr3_nt,cdr3_aa
TRBV6-5,TRBD1,-,TRBJ1-2,TGTGCCAGCAGTTACTCAGCGACAGGGAACGGCTACACCTTC,CASSYSATGNGYTF
TRBV21-1,-,-,TRBJ2-7,TGTGCCAGCAGCAAAGCTTGGCGGGACTCCTACGAGCAGTACTTC,CASSKAWRDSYEQYF
TRBV19,-,-,TRBJ1-1,TGTGCCAGTAGTATAGATCGCGGGGATGAAGCTTTCTTT,CASSIDRGDEAFF
TRBV11-2,-,-,TRBJ2-7,TGTGCCAGCAGCCTCGAGGAGGGGGATTCCTACGAGCAGTACTTC,CASSLEEGDSYEQYF
TRBV6-1,-,-,TRBJ1-2,TGTGCCAGCAGCCCTACAGGGCCCTATGGCTACACCTTC,CASSPTGPYGYTF
TRBV4-2,TRBD2,-,TRBJ2-1,TGTGCCAGCAGCGGACTAGCGGGGGACTACAATGAGCAGTTCTTC,CASSGLAGDYNEQFF
TRBV15,-,once,TRBJ2-3,TGTGCCACCAGCAGAGGGCGGAGCACAGATACGCAGTATTTT,CATSRGRSTDTQYF
TRBV27,-,few,TRBJ2-7,TGTGCCAGCAGTACATGGGACCGGGCCTACGAGCAGTACTTC,CASSTWDRAYEQYF
TRBV2,-,-,TRBJ2-3,TGTGCCAGCAGTTCATTGACACCCCAGAGGGTCAGAACGCAGTATTTT,CASSSLTPQRVRTQYF
TRBV18,-,-,TRBJ2-4,TGTGCCAGCTCACCGGGCCAGGTAACGATCGAGGGCAAAAACATTCAGTACTTC,CASSPGQVTIEGKNIQYF
TRBV9,TRBD2,-,TRBJ2-5,TGTGCCAGCAGCGTAGGGACTAGCGGGGGCCCCGTCCCGCAAGAGACCCAGTACTTC,CASSVGTSGGPVPQETQYF
TRBV5-4,-,-,TRBJ2-3,TGTGCCAGTTCCTCCGGGACAGATACGCAGTATTTT,CASSSGTDTQYF
TRBV4-3,TRBD2,once,TRBJ2-3,TGCGCCAGCAGCCACTTTCCAGCGGGGGGGCACACAGATACGCAGTATTTT,CASSHFPAGGHTDTQYF
TRBV25-1,-,-,TRBJ2-5,TGTGCCAGCAGTGAATTGGGTAGTAGTGTAGAGACCCAGTACTTC,CASSELGSSVETQYF
TRBV19,-,-,TRBJ1-2,TGTGCCAGTAGTATGACGGTGGGAGACTATGGCTACACCTTC,CASSMTVGDYGYTF
TRBV5-6,TRBD2,-,TRBJ2-7,TGTGCCAGCAGCTTTCTAGCGGGGAGCTCCTACGAGCAGTACTTC,CASSFLAGSSYEQYF
TRBV15,-,once,TRBJ2-7,TGTGCCACCAGCAGAGAGGAGGGTAGCTCCTACGAGCAGTACTTC,CATSREEGSSYEQYF
TRBV7-9,-,-,TRBJ1-2,TGTGCCAGCAGCTCCCCCGAGGCAAGCGGGGGAGGCTACACCTTC,CASSSPEASGGGYTF
TRBV4-1,-,-,TRBJ1-5,TGCGCCAGCAGCCAAGATTTGCGGATGACAGTTAGCAATCAGCCCCAGCATTTT,CASSQDLRMTVSNQPQHF
TRBV11-2,-,-,TRBJ2-1,TGTGCCAGCATGGCTAACTTGTACAATGAGCAGTTCTTC,CASMANLYNEQFF
TRBV27,TRBD1,-,TRBJ1-4,TGTGCCAGCAGTTCGTATGTACCGGGACAGACGAATGAAAAACTGTTTTTT,CASSSYVPGQTNEKLFF
TRBV5-1,-,-,TRBJ2-5,TGCGCCAGCAGCTCAACCAACTGGGGAGCCGAGAAAGAGACCCAGTACTTC,CASSSTNWGAEKETQYF
TRBV4-1,-,-,TRBJ2-7,TGCGCCAGCAGCCAAGGAGACGAGTACGAGCAGTACTTC,CASSQGDEYEQYF
TRBV7-9,TRBD1,few,TRBJ2-7,TGTGCCAGCAGCTATGGGACAGGGAGGCTGCAGTACTTC,CASSYGTGRLQYF
TRBV19,TRBD1,-,TRBJ2-7,TGTGCCAGTAGGCCCCGACAGGGGGGTAACGAGCAGTACTTC,CASRPRQGGNEQYF
TRBV6-5,-,once,TRBJ2-6,TGTGCCAGCAGTTACTCGGGGGGGCCCGGGGCCAACGTCCTGACTTTC,CASSYSGGPGANVLTF
TRBV7-9,-,-,TRBJ2-2,TGTGCCAGCAGCGCCTTTAGGGGCTCACTGGGCCCCGGGGAGCTGTTTTTT,CASSAFRGSLGPGELFF